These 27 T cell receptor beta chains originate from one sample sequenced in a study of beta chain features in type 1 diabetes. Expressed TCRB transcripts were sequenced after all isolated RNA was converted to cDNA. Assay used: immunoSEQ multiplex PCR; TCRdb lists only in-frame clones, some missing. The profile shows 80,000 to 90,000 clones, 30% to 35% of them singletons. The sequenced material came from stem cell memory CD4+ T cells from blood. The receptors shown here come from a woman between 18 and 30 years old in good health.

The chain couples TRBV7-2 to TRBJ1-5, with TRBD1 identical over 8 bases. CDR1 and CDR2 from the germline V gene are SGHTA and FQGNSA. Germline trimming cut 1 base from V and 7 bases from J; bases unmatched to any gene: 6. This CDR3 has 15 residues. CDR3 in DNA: TGTGCCAGCAGCTTAGAGGGGACAGGTAACCAGCCCCAGCATTTT. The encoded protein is CASSLEGTGNQPQHF.

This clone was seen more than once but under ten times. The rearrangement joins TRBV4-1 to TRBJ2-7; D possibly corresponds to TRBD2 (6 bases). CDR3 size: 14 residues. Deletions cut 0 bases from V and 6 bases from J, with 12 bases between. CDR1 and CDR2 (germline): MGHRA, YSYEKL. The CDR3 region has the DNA TGCGCCAGCAGCCAAGAGGCGTTGCGGGGCGAGCAGTACTTC. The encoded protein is CASSQEALRGEQYF.

The CDR3, as DNA: TGTGCCAGCAGCCCGGCGGGTCAATCTTCTGGAAACACCATATATTTT. Translated: CASSPAGQSSGNTIYF. The V and J genes are TRBV7-9 and TRBJ1-3, with D unresolved. CDR3 length: 16 residues. Germline V gene lookup returns CDR1 SEHNR and CDR2 FQNEAQ (reference sequence). V was trimmed by 5 bases and J by 1 base, leaving 15 bases between them.

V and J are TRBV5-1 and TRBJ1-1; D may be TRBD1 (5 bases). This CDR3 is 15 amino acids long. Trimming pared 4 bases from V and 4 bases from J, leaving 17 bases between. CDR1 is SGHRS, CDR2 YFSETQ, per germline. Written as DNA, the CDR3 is TGCGCCAGCAGCCCTGACGGGACGGGAGGCACTGAAGCTTTCTTT. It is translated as CASSPDGTGGTEAFF.

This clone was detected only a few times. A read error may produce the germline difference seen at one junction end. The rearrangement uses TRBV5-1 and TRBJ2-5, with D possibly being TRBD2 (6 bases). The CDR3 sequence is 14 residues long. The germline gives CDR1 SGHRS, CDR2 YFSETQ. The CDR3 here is CASSLGRDGETQYF. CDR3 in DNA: TGTGCCAGCAGCTTGGGGCGGGACGGCGAGACCCAGTACTTC. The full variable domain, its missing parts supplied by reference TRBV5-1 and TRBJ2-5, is KAGVTQTPRYLIKTRGQQVTLSCSPISGHRSVSWYQQTPGQGLQFLFEYFSETQRNKGNFPGRFSGRQFSNSRSEMNVSTLELGDSALYLCASSLGRDGETQYFGPGTRLLVL.

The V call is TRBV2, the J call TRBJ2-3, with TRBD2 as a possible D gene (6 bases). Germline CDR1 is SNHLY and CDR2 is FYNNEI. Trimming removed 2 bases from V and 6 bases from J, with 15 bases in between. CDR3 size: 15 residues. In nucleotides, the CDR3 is TGTGCCAGCAGTGAACAGGGAGGAGTCGGGGATACGCAGTATTTT. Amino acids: CASSEQGGVGDTQYF.

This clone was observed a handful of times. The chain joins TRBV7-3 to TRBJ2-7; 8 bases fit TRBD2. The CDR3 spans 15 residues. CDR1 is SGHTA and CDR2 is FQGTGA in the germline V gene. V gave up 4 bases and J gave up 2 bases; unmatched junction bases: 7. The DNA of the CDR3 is TGTGCCAGCAGCTCCCCGGGGGGGCTGACCTACGAGCAGTACTTC. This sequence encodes CASSSPGGLTYEQYF.

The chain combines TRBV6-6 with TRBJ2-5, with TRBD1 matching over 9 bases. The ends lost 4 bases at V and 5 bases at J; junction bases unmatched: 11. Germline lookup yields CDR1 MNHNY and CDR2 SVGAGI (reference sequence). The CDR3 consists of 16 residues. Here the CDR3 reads CASSFSTGQGRETQYF. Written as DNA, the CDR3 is TGTGCCAGCAGTTTCTCAACCGGACAGGGGCGGGAGACCCAGTACTTC.

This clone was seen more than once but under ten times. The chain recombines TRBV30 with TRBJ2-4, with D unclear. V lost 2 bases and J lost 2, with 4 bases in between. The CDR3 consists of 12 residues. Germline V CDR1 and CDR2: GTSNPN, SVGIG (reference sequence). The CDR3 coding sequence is TGTGCCTGGAGTCGGTCCAAAAACATTCAGTACTTC. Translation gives CAWSRSKNIQYF.

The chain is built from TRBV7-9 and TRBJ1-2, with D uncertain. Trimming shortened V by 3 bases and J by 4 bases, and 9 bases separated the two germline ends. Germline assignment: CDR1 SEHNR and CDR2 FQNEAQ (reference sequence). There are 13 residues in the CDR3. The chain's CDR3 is CASSFLGAYGYTF. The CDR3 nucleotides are TGTGCCAGCAGCTTCCTGGGAGCCTATGGCTACACCTTC.

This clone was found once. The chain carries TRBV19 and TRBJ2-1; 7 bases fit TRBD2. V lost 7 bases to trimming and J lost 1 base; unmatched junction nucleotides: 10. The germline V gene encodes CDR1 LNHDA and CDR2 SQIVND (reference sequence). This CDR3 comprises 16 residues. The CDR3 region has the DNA TGTGCCAGTAACCCCTTGGGAGGGGAGTCCTACAATGAGCAGTTCTTC. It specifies CASNPLGGESYNEQFF.

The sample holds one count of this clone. CDR3 coding DNA: TGTGCCAGCAGCTTCGGAGATGGCTACACCTTC. Its translation is CASSFGDGYTF. The chain carries TRBV7-2 and TRBJ1-2; the D is unclear. Germline V CDR1 and CDR2: SGHTA, FQGNSA. V lost 3 bases and J lost 6, with 5 bases in between. The CDR3 runs to 11 residues.

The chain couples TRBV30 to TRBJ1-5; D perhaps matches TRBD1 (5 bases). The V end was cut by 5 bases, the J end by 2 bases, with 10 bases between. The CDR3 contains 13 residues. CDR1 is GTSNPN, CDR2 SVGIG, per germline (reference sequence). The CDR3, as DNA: TGTGCCTGGGCAGGGTCGGGCAATCAGCCCCAGCATTTT. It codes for CAWAGSGNQPQHF. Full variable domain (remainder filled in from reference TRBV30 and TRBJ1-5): SQTIHQWPATLVQPVGSPLSLECTVEGTSNPNLYWYRQAAGRGLQLLFYSVGIGQISSEVPQNLSASRPQDRQFILSSKKLLLSDSGFYLCAWAGSGNQPQHFGDGTRLSIL.

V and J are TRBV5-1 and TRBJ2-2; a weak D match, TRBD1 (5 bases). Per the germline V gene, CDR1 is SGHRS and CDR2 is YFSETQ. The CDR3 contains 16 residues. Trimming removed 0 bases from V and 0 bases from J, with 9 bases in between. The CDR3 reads CASSLAGNPNTGELFF. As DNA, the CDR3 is TGCGCCAGCAGCTTGGCAGGGAACCCGAACACCGGGGAGCTGTTTTTT. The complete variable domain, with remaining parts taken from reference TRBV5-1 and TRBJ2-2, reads KAGVTQTPRYLIKTRGQQVTLSCSPISGHRSVSWYQQTPGQGLQFLFEYFSETQRNKGNFPGRFSGRQFSNSRSEMNVSTLELGDSALYLCASSLAGNPNTGELFFGEGSRLTVL.

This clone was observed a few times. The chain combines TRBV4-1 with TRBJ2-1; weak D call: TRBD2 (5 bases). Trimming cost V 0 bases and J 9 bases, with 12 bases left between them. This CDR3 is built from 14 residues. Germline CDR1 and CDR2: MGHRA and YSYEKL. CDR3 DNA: TGCGCCAGCAGCCAAGAGGTTGAGGGTAGTGAGCAGTTCTTC. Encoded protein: CASSQEVEGSEQFF.

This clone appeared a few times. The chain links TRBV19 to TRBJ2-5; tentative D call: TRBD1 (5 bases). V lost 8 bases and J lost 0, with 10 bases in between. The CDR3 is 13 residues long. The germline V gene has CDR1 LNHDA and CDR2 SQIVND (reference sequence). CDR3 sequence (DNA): TGTGCCAGTTCCGGACAAAACCAAGAGACCCAGTACTTC. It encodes CASSGQNQETQYF.

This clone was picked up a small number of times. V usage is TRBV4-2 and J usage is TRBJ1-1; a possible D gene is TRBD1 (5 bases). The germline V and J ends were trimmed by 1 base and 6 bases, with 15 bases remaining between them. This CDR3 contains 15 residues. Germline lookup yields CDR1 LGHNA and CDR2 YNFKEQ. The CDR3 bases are TGTGCCAGCAGCCAAGGGACGGGGGTCTTCGCTGAAGCTTTCTTT. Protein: CASSQGTGVFAEAFF.

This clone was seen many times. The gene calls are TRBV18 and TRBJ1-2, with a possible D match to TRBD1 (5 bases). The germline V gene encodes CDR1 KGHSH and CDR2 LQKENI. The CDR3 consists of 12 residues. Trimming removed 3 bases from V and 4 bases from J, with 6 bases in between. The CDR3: CASSPDSYGYTF. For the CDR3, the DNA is TGTGCCAGCTCACCCGACAGCTATGGCTACACCTTC.

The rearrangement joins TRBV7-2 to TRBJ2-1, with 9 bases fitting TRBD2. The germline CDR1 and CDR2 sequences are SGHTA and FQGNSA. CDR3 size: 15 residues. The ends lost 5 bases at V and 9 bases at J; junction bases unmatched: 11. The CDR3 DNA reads TGTGCCAGCAGCCCCCAAGCGGGGGGACAAAGTGAGCAGTTCTTC. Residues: CASSPQAGGQSEQFF. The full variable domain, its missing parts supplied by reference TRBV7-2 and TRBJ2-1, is GAGVSQSPSNKVTEKGKDVELRCDPISGHTALYWYRQSLGQGLEFLIYFQGNSAPDKSGLPSDRFSAERTGGSVSTLTIQRTQQEDSAVYLCASSPQAGGQSEQFFGPGTRLTVL.

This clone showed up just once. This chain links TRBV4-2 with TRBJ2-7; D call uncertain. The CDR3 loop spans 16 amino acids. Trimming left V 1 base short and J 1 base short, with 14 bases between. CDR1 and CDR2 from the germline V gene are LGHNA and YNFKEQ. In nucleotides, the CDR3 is TGTGCCAGCAGCCAAGTTGGCTCCCGACAATCCTACGAGCAGTACTTC. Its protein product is CASSQVGSRQSYEQYF.

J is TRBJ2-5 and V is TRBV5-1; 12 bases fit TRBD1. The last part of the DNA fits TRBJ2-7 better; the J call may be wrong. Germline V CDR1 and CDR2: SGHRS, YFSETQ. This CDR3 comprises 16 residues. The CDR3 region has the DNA TGCGCCAGCAGCGACGGGACAGGGGGCGCTTACTACGAGCAGTACTTC. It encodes CASSDGTGGAYYEQYF.

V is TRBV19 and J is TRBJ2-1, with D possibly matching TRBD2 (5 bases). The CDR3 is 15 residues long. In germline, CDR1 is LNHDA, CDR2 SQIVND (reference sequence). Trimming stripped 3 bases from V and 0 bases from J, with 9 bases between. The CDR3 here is CASSIRRSSYNEQFF. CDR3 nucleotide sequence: TGTGCCAGTAGTATTAGGAGGAGCTCCTACAATGAGCAGTTCTTC.

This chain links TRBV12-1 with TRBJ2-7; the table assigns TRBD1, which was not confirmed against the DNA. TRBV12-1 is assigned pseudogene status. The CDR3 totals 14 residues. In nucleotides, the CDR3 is TGTGCCAGCAGTGGGGGACAGCTTTGGGCGGAGCAGTACTTC. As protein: CASSGGQLWAEQYF.

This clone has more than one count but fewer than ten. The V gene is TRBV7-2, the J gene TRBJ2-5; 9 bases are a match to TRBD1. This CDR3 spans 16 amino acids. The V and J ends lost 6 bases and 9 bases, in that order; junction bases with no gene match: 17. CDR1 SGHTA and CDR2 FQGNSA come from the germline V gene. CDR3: CASRLQGARDKRSQYF. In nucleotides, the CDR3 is TGTGCCAGCAGGCTACAGGGGGCCCGGGACAAGAGGTCCCAGTACTTC.

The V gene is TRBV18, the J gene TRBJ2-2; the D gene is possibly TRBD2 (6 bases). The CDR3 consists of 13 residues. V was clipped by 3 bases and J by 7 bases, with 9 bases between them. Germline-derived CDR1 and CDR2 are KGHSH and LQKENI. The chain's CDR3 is CASSPGTGGELFF. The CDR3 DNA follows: TGTGCCAGCTCACCCGGGACTGGCGGGGAGCTGTTTTTT.

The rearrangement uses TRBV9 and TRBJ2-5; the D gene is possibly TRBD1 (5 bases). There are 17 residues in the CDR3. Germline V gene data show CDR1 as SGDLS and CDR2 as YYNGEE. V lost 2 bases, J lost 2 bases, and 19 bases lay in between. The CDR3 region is CASSVSPLGVLQETQYF. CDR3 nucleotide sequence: TGTGCCAGCAGCGTCTCCCCTTTAGGGGTCTTACAAGAGACCCAGTACTTC.

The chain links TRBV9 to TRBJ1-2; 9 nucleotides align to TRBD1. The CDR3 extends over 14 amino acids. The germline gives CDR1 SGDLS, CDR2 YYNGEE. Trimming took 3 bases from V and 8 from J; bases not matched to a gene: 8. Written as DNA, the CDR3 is TGTGCCAGCAGCGGACAACAGGGGGCAGGGGGCTACACCTTC. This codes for CASSGQQGAGGYTF.